This entry is about one T cell receptor beta chain. It has no known antigen specificity. Per-base quality was not reported, and no clone a single base away is much larger than it. A second Seattle source provided samples from volunteer blood donors who had recovered from COVID-19. Whole blood was collected in K2EDTA tubes by collaborating institutions according to the institutions' own protocols. Collaborator samples were shipped for TCRbeta analysis as frozen whole blood, isolated PBMCs, or DNA extracted from either sample type. TCRbeta CDR3 regions were amplified from genomic DNA using the immunoSEQ Assay, a bias-controlled multiplex PCR. For the original study's pipeline: Within the assay, amplification of reference gene primers was used to estimate how many nucleated cells each sample contained. To quantify the absolute abundance of each unique TCRbeta CDR3 rearrangement, sequence reads were collapsed and filtered. For each sample, productive Simpson clonality was calculated by taking the square root of Simpson's diversity index across productive rearrangements. TCRdb mirrors the immuneACCESS table, restricted to in-frame sequences. Some clones are absent from its copies; in checked studies, under half trace to an unresolved V gene, and the reason for the others is unknown. V and J calls and clone size come straight from that table; D and trimming were deduced from the DNA. For this sample the table gives fewer than 250,000 clones, of which about 89% were detected only once. Together, the top ten hold roughly 1.6% of the sample.

From the cysteine through the phenylalanine, the CDR3 covers 17 amino acids. CDR3 DNA is the only sequence kept; it has 51 bases, read in frame from the first base. According to the germline V gene (reference sequence), CDR1 reads SEHNR and CDR2 reads FQNEAQ. V lost 1 base and J lost 0 bases, and the count of bases not matched to a germline gene is 6. These data belong to a study of blood T cell repertoires in COVID-19 (dated by TCRdb to the early 2020s). For the wider study: The collaborator samples originated in the United States, Italy and Spain and spanned the acute and convalescent phases of COVID-19. The material from the prospective study consisted of cDNA or gDNA derived from T cells, B-cell-depleted T cells, or PBMCs. The dataset comprised deeply sampled blood TCRbeta repertoires from subjects exposed to, actively infected with, or recovered from COVID-19. A freely available public database, intended as a resource for researchers studying the immune response to SARS-CoV-2, is where the repertoires were released. The samples were drawn from two sources: the first 160 participants of the ongoing ImmuneRACE study, and fewer than 1,500 subjects contributed by 6 global collaborators. A de-identified subject ID, COVID-19 status, age in years and sex were almost always included in the sample metadata. Where available, HLA class I and class II types were taken from metadata supplied by the sample provider and were not determined by assay-based typing.

Broad study findings and their caveats: How much clinical and demographic metadata was included differed by source and by participant, and the metadata was provided uncurated.

The origin of this receptor is a woman aged 55-69 years who had recovered from COVID-19. The sample was peripheral blood. The rearranged chain carries TRBV7-9 and TRBJ1-1, with 9 bases matching TRBD1. The DNA is TGTGCCAGCAGCTTAGGGACAGGGGCGACGGTGAACACTGAAGCTTTCTTT. This codes for CASSLGTGATVNTEAFF.